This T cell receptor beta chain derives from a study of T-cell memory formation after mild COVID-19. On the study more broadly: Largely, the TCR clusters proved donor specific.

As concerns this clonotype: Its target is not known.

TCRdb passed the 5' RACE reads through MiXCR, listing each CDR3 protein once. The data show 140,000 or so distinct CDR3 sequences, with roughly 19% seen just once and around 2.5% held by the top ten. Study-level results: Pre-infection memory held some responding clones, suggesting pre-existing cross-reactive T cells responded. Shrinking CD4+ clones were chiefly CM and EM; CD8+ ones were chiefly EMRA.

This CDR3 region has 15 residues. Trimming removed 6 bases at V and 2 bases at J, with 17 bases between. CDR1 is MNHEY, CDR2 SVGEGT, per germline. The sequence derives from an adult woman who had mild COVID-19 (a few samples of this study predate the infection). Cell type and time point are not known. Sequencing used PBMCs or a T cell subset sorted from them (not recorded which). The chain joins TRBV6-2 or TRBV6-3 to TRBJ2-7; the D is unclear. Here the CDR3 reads CASRREGIFTYEQYF. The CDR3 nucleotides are TGTGCCAGCAGGCGCGAAGGGATTTTTACCTACGAGCAGTACTTC.